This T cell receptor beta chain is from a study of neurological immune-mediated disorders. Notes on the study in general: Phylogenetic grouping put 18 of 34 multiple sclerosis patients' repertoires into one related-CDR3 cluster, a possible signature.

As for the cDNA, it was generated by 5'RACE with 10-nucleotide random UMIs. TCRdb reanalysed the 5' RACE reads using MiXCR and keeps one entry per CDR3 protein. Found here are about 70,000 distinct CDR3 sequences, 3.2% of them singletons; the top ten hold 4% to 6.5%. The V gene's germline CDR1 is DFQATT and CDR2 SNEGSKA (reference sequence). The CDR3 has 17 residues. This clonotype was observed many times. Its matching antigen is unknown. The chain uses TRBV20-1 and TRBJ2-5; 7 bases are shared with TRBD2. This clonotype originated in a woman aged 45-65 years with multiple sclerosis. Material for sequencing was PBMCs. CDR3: CSQPGGASGGIQETQYF. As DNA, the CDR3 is TGCAGCCAGCCCGGTGGGGCTAGCGGAGGAATACAAGAGACCCAGTACTTC.